Listed here is a single T cell receptor (beta chain). These data originate in a study of shared clonotypes between healthy human individuals. CD45RO-negative CD8 cells positively selected for CCR7 made up the naive population, which excluded terminally differentiated effector memory CD45RA+ cells. Sequenced by immunoSEQ multiplex PCR; TCRdb stores in-frame clones only, minus some. This sample has hundreds of thousands of clones, with nearly 95% found just once. The receptor's source is a man aged 25-45 years in good health. Material: naive CD8+ T cells sorted from blood.

The CDR3 sequence is CASSICSDSSYNEQFF. In DNA, the CDR3 is TGTGCCAGCAGCATTTGTTCGGACAGCTCCTACAATGAGCAGTTCTTC. J is TRBJ2-1 and V is TRBV21-1; the table's TRBD1 call for D was not verified on the DNA. TRBV21-1 represents a pseudogene. CDR3 size: 16 residues.